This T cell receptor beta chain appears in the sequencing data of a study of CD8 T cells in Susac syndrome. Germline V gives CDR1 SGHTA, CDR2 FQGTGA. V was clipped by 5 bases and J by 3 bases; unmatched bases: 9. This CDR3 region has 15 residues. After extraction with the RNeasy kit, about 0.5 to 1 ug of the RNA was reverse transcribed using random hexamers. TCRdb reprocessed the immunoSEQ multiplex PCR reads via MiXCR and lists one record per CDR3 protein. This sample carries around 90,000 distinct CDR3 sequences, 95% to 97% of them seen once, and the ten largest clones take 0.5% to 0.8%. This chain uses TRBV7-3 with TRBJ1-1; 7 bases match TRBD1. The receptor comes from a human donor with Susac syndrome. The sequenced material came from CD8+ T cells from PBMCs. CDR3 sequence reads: CASSHSPTGDTEAFF. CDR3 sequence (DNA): TGTGCCAGCAGCCACTCTCCCACAGGGGACACTGAAGCTTTCTTT.